A single sample is the source of the 19 T cell receptor beta chains below, sequenced in a study of glioma-infiltrating T cells after dendritic cell vaccination listed by TCRdb under 2016. The protocol used for the library was the immunoSEQ multiplex PCR assay. Here the immuneACCESS table is served through TCRdb, limited to in-frame sequences with V and J called. Missing clones are a known gap in these copies; in checked studies unresolved V genes cover under half, and the rest lacks a known reason. This sample has about 96,000 clones in its table, and 79% of those were observed once. The ten biggest clones cover approximately 6% of the sample. Here the sequenced sample was blood, taken before dendritic cell vaccination. The receptors originated from a human donor with glioblastoma.

CDR3 bases: TGCGCCAGCAGCCAGAATAGCGGGCGTGAGTTCTACGAGCAGTACTTC. This sequence encodes CASSQNSGREFYEQYF. The J gene is TRBJ2-7, the V gene TRBV4-1; 7 bases map to TRBD2. Trimming cost V 3 bases and J 3 bases; bases outside gene matches: 11. CDR3 length: 16 amino acids. Looked up from germline, CDR1 is MGHRA and CDR2 is YSYEKL.

This chain connects TRBV5-1 to TRBJ1-4, with a possible D match to TRBD1 (6 bases). V was trimmed by 3 bases and J by 11 bases, leaving 17 bases between them. Germline V gives CDR1 SGHRS, CDR2 YFSETQ. The CDR3 spans 14 residues. The CDR3 protein is CASSWTVPQGKLFF. CDR3 DNA: TGCGCCAGCAGCTGGACAGTACCCCAAGGGAAACTGTTTTTT.

The chain recombines TRBV2 with TRBJ1-2; TRBD1 might be the D (5 bases). The V end lost 7 bases, the J end lost 0 bases, and 12 bases lay between the germline ends. In germline, CDR1 is SNHLY, CDR2 FYNNEI. CDR3 length: 14 amino acids. The CDR3 reads CASIAQTANYGYTF. DNA for the CDR3: TGTGCCAGCATCGCCCAGACAGCTAACTATGGCTACACCTTC.

The chain carries TRBV9 and TRBJ1-1, with 7 bases aligning to TRBD1. Germline V gene lookup returns CDR1 SGDLS and CDR2 YYNGEE. Trimming cost V 2 bases and J 6 bases; bases outside gene matches: 4. This CDR3 is 13 amino acids long. The CDR3 is CASSVGTVPEAFF. CDR3 in DNA: TGTGCCAGCAGCGTTGGGACAGTGCCTGAAGCTTTCTTT. Variable domain in full (rest from reference TRBV9 and TRBJ1-1): DSGVTQTPKHLITATGQRVTLRCSPRSGDLSVYWYQQSLDQGLQFLIQYYNGEERAKGNILERFSAQQFPDLHSELNLSSLELGDSALYFCASSVGTVPEAFFGQGTRLTVV.

The CDR3 reads CASSLGQGLGGYTF. DNA of the CDR3: TGTGCCAGCTCACTCGGACAGGGGCTAGGTGGCTACACCTTC. The chain has TRBV18 and TRBJ1-2; TRBD1 matches 9 bases. The CDR3 consists of 14 residues. Germline trimming cut 4 bases from V and 7 bases from J; bases unmatched to any gene: 7. CDR1 KGHSH and CDR2 LQKENI come from the germline V gene.

A single count supports this clone. The CDR3 region has the DNA TGTGCCAGCAGTTTTCCTCTGACAGGGATCATGAACACTGAAGCTTTCTTT. Translated, it gives CASSFPLTGIMNTEAFF. The chain employs TRBV28 and TRBJ1-1, with 7 bases identical to TRBD1. The CDR3 totals 17 residues. In germline, CDR1 is MDHEN, CDR2 SYDVKM. Trimming took 3 bases from V and 0 from J; bases not matched to a gene: 10.

The gene calls are TRBV5-4 and TRBJ2-1; D might be TRBD1 (6 bases). V was cut by 4 bases and J by 9 bases, with 20 bases left in between. This CDR3 comprises 15 residues. Germline loops: CDR1 SGHNT, CDR2 YYREEE (reference sequence). The CDR3 is CASSPGLTGLTEQFF. DNA for the CDR3: TGTGCCAGCAGCCCCGGGCTTACAGGGCTGACTGAGCAGTTCTTC.

The chain is built from TRBV6-6 and TRBJ2-7, with 7 nucleotides matching TRBD1. The V segment lost 4 bases and the J segment 3 bases; nucleotides outside the gene matches: 12. Per the germline V gene, CDR1 is MNHNY and CDR2 is SVGAGI (reference sequence). The CDR3 length is 16 residues. The CDR3 protein is CASSSLRQGVYYEQYF. The CDR3 DNA is TGTGCCAGCAGTTCCCTCCGACAGGGAGTCTACTACGAGCAGTACTTC.

The rearrangement joins TRBV6-1 to TRBJ2-1, with TRBD1 matching 8 bases. There are 15 residues in the CDR3. The trim removed 4 bases at V and 2 bases at J, leaving 4 bases unmatched. CDR1 MNHNS and CDR2 SASEGT come from the germline V gene. CDR3 DNA sequence: TGTGCCAGCAGTGGCGGACAGGGTCCCTACAATGAGCAGTTCTTC. Encoded protein: CASSGGQGPYNEQFF.

This sequence joins TRBV11-2 and TRBJ2-2; TRBD2 agrees at 11 bases. CDR3 length equals 16 residues. Germline CDR1 and CDR2: SGHAT and FQNNGV. The V segment lost 7 bases and the J segment 0 bases; nucleotides outside the gene matches: 4. The CDR3 coding sequence is TGTGCCAGCACCGAACTAGCGGGGGCGAACACCGGGGAGCTGTTTTTT. Translating it yields CASTELAGANTGELFF.

A few counts support this clone. V is TRBV18 and J is TRBJ2-2; D remains unclear. The CDR3 sequence is 13 residues long. Looked up from germline, CDR1 is KGHSH and CDR2 is LQKENI. Between the trimmed V and J ends, which lost 6 bases and 5 bases, there was a span of 10 bases. As DNA, the CDR3 is TGTGCCAGCTCTCCCAGCGTTACCGGGGAGCTGTTTTTT. Residues: CASSPSVTGELFF.

This sequence joins TRBV11-2 and TRBJ1-3; 8 positions match TRBD1. V shed 6 bases and J 4 bases; nucleotides not matched to a gene: 8. Looked up from germline, CDR1 is SGHAT and CDR2 is FQNNGV. The CDR3 extends over 15 amino acids. CDR3 residues: CASSFTGGSGNTIYF. The CDR3 bases are TGTGCCAGCAGTTTCACAGGGGGATCGGGAAACACCATATATTTT.

This rearrangement joins TRBV19 to TRBJ2-7; 14 bases align to TRBD2. With V trimmed by 8 bases and J by 5 bases, 2 bases remained unmatched. The germline CDR1 and CDR2 sequences are LNHDA and SQIVND (reference sequence). The CDR3 length is 13 residues. The DNA for the CDR3 is TGTGCCAGTGCGGGACTAGCGGGAGACGAGCAGTACTTC. Translating gives CASAGLAGDEQYF.

Note on this clone: Its ends do not fully match the called genes, so a read error is possible. The genes are TRBV15 and TRBJ2-7; TRBD1 matches 7 bases. The CDR3 has 15 residues. Germline V gene sequence: CDR1 LNHNV, CDR2 YYDKDF (reference sequence). For the CDR3, the DNA is TGTGCCACCAGCGGAGAATTGACAGGGAGCTACGAGCAGTACTTC. It translates to CATSGELTGSYEQYF.

The V call is TRBV5-1, the J call TRBJ1-1; D unresolved. CDR1 and CDR2 from the germline V gene are SGHRS and YFSETQ. The CDR3 is made up of 17 amino acids. V was pared by 0 bases and J by 3 bases, with 18 bases between. The CDR3 loop is CASSLVGLGGQDTEAFF. The DNA of the CDR3 is TGCGCCAGCAGCTTGGTAGGGTTAGGCGGGCAGGACACTGAAGCTTTCTTT.

The chain carries TRBV9 and TRBJ2-3; 11 bases map to TRBD2. The CDR3 has 16 amino acids. CDR1 is SGDLS, CDR2 YYNGEE, per germline. Trimming took 0 bases from V and 4 from J; bases not matched to a gene: 4. The CDR3 spells CASSVGLAGGSDTQYF. For the CDR3, the DNA is TGTGCCAGCAGCGTAGGCCTAGCGGGAGGTTCAGATACGCAGTATTTT.

The rearrangement links TRBV18 to TRBJ1-3, with TRBD1 matching over 8 bases. CDR3 length: 16 amino acids. V was clipped by 3 bases and J by 0 bases; unmatched bases: 4. The germline V gene has CDR1 KGHSH and CDR2 LQKENI. CDR3 nucleotide sequence: TGTGCCAGCTCACCTTTACAGGGGGGCTCTGGAAACACCATATATTTT. As protein: CASSPLQGGSGNTIYF.

The chain uses TRBV5-6 and TRBJ1-5; D possibly corresponds to TRBD1 (6 bases). The CDR3 covers 13 residues. Germline V lookup: CDR1 SGHDT, CDR2 YYEEEE. The V end was cut by 1 base, the J end by 6 bases, with 8 bases between. The chain's CDR3 is CASSLQGTQPQHF. The CDR3 coding sequence is TGTGCCAGCAGCTTGCAGGGGACTCAGCCCCAGCATTTT.

The chain employs TRBV9 and TRBJ1-6, with D maybe TRBD1 (6 bases). CDR1 and CDR2 from the germline V gene are SGDLS and YYNGEE. The CDR3 contains 13 residues. The V end was cut by 3 bases, the J end by 11 bases, with 12 bases between. Here the CDR3 DNA reads TGTGCCAGCAGCGACAGGGAGCGGCCACCCCTCCACTTT. Translating gives CASSDRERPPLHF.